These 14 T cell receptor beta chains were sequenced from one sample in a study of early T cells in non-severe SARS-CoV-2 infection. TCRdb re-derived calls from the 5' RACE reads in MiXCR, one entry per CDR3 protein. The sample includes 65,000 to 75,000 distinct CDR3 sequences, around a tenth seen only once; the top ten take 3.5% to 4%. The material sequenced was whole blood. The receptors here all came from an adult who was a healthcare worker with PCR-confirmed SARS-CoV-2 infection or an uninfected control (not recorded which).

This clonotype occurred many times. The V call is TRBV21-1, the J call TRBJ1-2. TRBV21-1 is reported as a pseudogene. This CDR3 is built from 14 residues. The CDR3 spells CASRATDVGYGYTF. The CDR3 coding sequence is TGTGCCAGCAGGGCGACGGACGTAGGATATGGCTACACCTTC.

This clonotype was seen ten or more times. The chain uses TRBV7-9 and TRBJ2-1, with D uncertain. The ends were cut back, 3 bases at V and 12 bases at J, with 18 bases in the middle. This CDR3 comprises 14 residues. The germline V gene encodes CDR1 SEHNR and CDR2 FQNEAQ (reference sequence). The CDR3 sequence is CASSFSRPTVGQFF. CDR3 coding DNA: TGTGCCAGCAGCTTCAGCCGTCCGACGGTCGGGCAGTTCTTC.

In its sample, this clonotype was seen many times. The chain couples TRBV19 to TRBJ1-2, with D uncertain. Between the trimmed V and J ends, which lost 6 bases and 6 bases, there was a span of 17 bases. The CDR3 contains 14 residues. Per the germline V gene, CDR1 is LNHDA and CDR2 is SQIVND (reference sequence). CDR3 sequence (DNA): TGTGCCAGTAGGGCTCTGACATCAAGCAATGGCTACACCTTC. This translates into CASRALTSSNGYTF.

This clonotype was counted at least ten times. This chain uses TRBV20-1 with TRBJ1-2; the D gene is possibly TRBD1 (5 bases). This CDR3 contains 14 residues. CDR1 is DFQATT and CDR2 is SNEGSKA in the germline V gene (reference sequence). With 1 base removed from V and 4 bases from J, the gap between germline ends came to 13 bases. CDR3: CSARVTEGGYGYTF. The DNA of the CDR3 is TGCAGTGCTAGAGTGACAGAGGGCGGCTATGGCTACACCTTC.

Notes on this clonotype: A much larger clone lies one base from this, so it may be a read error. J is TRBJ2-3 and V is TRBV10-3; maybe TRBD1 (5 bases). V was cut by 7 bases and J by 3 bases, with 17 bases left in between. The CDR3 length is 15 residues. In germline, CDR1 is ENHRY, CDR2 SYGVKD. The CDR3 nucleotides read TGTGCCATCACTTCGGAACAGGTCGGGACAGATACGCAGTATTTT. This encodes CAITSEQVGTDTQYF.

This clonotype was observed many times. The rearrangement uses TRBV6-6 and TRBJ2-7, with TRBD2 matching over 9 bases. CDR1 MNHNY and CDR2 SVGAGI come from the germline V gene (reference sequence). V shed 6 bases, J shed 9 bases, and the junction held 6 bases outside the gene matches. The CDR3 loop spans 12 amino acids. The CDR3 coding sequence is TGTGCCAGCAGCGCGGGACTAGCTGGGCAGTACTTC. This gives the protein CASSAGLAGQYF.

The chain is built from TRBV6-5 and TRBJ1-6; D is uncertain. The CDR3 length is 12 residues. The ends were cut back, 6 bases at V and 12 bases at J, with 12 bases in the middle. Germline loops: CDR1 MNHEY, CDR2 SVGAGI. As DNA, the CDR3 is TGTGCCAGCAGGATCAGCGACATACCCCTCCACTTT. It specifies CASRISDIPLHF.

This clonotype was counted many times. The chain is built from TRBV2 and TRBJ2-2; 10 bases are a match to TRBD2. Trimming cost V 6 bases and J 4 bases; bases outside gene matches: 2. CDR3 length: 14 amino acids. In germline, CDR1 is SNHLY, CDR2 FYNNEI. The CDR3 region has the DNA TGTGCCAGCAGAATAGCGGGGGGCACCGGGGAGCTGTTTTTT. Protein: CASRIAGGTGELFF.

This clonotype has ten or more counts. This chain links TRBV30 with TRBJ1-1, with D possibly matching TRBD1 (5 bases). With 5 bases removed from V and 11 bases from J, the gap between germline ends came to 15 bases. Germline assignment: CDR1 GTSNPN and CDR2 SVGIG (reference sequence). The CDR3 is made up of 11 amino acids. The CDR3 nucleotides read TGTGCCTGGGTCGGGGCGTCCAGGGCTTTCTTT. It codes for CAWVGASRAFF.

This clonotype was counted ten times or more. The chain uses TRBV7-3 and TRBJ2-3; no definite D call. This CDR3 spans 18 amino acids. V gave up 1 base and J gave up 0 bases, with 17 bases separating them. CDR1 and CDR2 from the germline V gene are SGHTA and FQGTGA. The CDR3 DNA reads TGTGCCAGCAGCTTAAGCGGTCTGGGGATTTCTAGCACAGATACGCAGTATTTT. Protein product: CASSLSGLGISSTDTQYF.

This clonotype was seen repeatedly, ten times or more. The CDR3 sequence is CASATSGGRWNTGELFF. DNA for the CDR3: TGTGCCAGCGCCACGAGCGGCGGGCGCTGGAACACCGGGGAGCTGTTTTTT. This chain connects TRBV18 to TRBJ2-2; maybe TRBD2 (5 bases). The length of the CDR3 is 17 residues. CDR1 is KGHSH and CDR2 is LQKENI in the germline V gene. V dropped 8 bases and J dropped 1 base, with 20 bases sitting between them.

This clonotype appeared many times. This rearrangement joins TRBV15 to TRBJ2-1; 7 bases match TRBD2. Trimming took 0 bases from V and 1 from J; bases not matched to a gene: 0. The CDR3 contains 15 residues. CDR1 and CDR2 (germline): LNHNV, YYDKDF (reference sequence). The CDR3: CATSRDSGSYNEQFF. The CDR3 nucleotides are TGTGCCACCAGCAGAGATAGCGGGTCCTACAATGAGCAGTTCTTC. Full variable domain (remainder filled in from reference TRBV15 and TRBJ2-1): DAMVIQNPRYQVTQFGKPVTLSCSQTLNHNVMYWYQQKSSQAPKLLFHYYDKDFNNEADTPDNFQSRRPNTSFCFLDIRSPGLGDTAMYLCATSRDSGSYNEQFFGPGTRLTVL.

A note on this clonotype: Possible read error: a much larger clone is one base away. This chain links TRBV3-1 with TRBJ2-7; D is undetermined. From germline, CDR1 is LGHDT and CDR2 YNNKEL (reference sequence). Deletions cut 2 bases from V and 5 bases from J, with 10 bases between. The CDR3 covers 13 residues. CDR3: CASSQSTRDEQYF. The CDR3 DNA sequence: TGTGCCAGCAGCCAAAGCACAAGGGACGAGCAGTACTTC.

This clonotype was recorded many times. The chain uses TRBV2 and TRBJ1-1; D perhaps matches TRBD1 (5 bases). CDR3 length: 13 residues. Trimming shortened V by 7 bases and J by 4 bases, and 13 bases separated the two germline ends. The germline V gene has CDR1 SNHLY and CDR2 FYNNEI. CDR3 region: CASIGREGTEAFF. CDR3 coding DNA: TGTGCCAGCATAGGCAGGGAAGGCACTGAAGCTTTCTTT.